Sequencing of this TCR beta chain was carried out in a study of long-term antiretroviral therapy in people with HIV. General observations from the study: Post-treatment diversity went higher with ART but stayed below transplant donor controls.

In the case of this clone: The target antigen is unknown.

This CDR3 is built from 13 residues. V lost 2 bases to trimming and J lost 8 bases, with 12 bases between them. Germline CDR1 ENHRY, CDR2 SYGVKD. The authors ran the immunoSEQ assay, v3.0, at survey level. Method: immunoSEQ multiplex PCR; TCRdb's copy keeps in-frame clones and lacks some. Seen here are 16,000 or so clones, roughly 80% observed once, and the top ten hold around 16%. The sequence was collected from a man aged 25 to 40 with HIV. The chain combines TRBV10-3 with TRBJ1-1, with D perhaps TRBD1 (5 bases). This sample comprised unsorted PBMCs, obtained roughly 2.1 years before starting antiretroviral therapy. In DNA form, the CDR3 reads TGTGCCATCAGTGAGGGGGTGGGGGACGAAGCTTTCTTT. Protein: CAISEGVGDEAFF.